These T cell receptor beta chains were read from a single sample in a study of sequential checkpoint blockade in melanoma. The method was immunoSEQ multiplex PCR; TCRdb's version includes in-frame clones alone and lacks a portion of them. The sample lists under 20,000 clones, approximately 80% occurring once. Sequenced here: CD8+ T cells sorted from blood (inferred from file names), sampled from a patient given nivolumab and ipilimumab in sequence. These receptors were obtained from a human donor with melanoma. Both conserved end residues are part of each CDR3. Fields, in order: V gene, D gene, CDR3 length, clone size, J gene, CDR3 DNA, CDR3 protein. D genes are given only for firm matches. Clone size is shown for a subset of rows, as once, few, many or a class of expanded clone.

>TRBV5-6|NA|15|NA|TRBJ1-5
TGTGCCAGCAGCTTGAGCCCGGGGGAGGGGCAGCCCCAGCATTTT
CASSLSPGEGQPQHF
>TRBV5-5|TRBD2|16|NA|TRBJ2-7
TGTGCCAGCAGCTTGGACGGTGGGGGAGGGATCTACGAGCAGTACTTC
CASSLDGGGGIYEQYF
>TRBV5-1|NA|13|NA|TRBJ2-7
TGCGCCAGCAGCTTGACAGCACGCTACGAGCAGTACTTC
CASSLTARYEQYF
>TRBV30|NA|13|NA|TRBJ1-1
TGTGCCTGGAGCGCGGACAGTGGGACTGAAGCTTTCTTT
CAWSADSGTEAFF
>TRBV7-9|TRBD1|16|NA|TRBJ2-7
TGTGCCAGCAGCTGGTCTTCCGGGACAGGACTAAACGAGCAGTACTTC
CASSWSSGTGLNEQYF
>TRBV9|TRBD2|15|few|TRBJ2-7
TGTGCCAGCAGCCCGAATAGCGGGAGAACCTACGAGCAGTACTTC
CASSPNSGRTYEQYF
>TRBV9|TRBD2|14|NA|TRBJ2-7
TGTGCCAGCAGCCCCTGGGGGGGTAACTACGAGCAGTACTTC
CASSPWGGNYEQYF
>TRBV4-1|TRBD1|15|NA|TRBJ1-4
TGCGCCAGCAGCCCTTCGGGGACAGTCAATGAAAAACTGTTTTTT
CASSPSGTVNEKLFF
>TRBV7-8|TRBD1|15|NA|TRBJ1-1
TGTGCCAGCAGCATTAGGACAGGGGCGGTACTGGAAGCTTTCTTT
CASSIRTGAVLEAFF
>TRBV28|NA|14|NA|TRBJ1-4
TGTGCCAGCAGTGGAGGGGTAGCTAATGAAAAACTGTTTTTT
CASSGGVANEKLFF
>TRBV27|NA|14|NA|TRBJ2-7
TGTGCCAGCGCTCCGGGACTCTACGACTACGAGCAGTACTTC
CASAPGLYDYEQYF
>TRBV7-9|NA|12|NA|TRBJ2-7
TGTGCCAGCAGCTTAGGTAGCTACGAGCAGTACTTC
CASSLGSYEQYF
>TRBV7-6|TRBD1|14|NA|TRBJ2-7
TGTGCCAGCAGCCCCAGGGACAGCGGCTACGAGCAGTACTTC
CASSPRDSGYEQYF
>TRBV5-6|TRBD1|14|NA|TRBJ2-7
TGTGCCAGCAGTACCGGGACAGGCTCCTACGAGCAGTACTTC
CASSTGTGSYEQYF